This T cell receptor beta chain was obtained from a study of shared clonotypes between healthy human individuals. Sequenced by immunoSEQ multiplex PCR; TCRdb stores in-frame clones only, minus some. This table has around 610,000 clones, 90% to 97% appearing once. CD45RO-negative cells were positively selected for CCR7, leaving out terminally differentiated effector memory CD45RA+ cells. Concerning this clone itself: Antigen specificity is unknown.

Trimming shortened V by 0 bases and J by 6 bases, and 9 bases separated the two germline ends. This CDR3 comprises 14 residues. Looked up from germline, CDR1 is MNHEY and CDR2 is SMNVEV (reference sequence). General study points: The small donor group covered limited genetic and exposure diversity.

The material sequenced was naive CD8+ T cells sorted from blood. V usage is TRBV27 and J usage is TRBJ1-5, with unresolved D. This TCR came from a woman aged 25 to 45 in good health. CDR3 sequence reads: CASSLSAGGQPQHF. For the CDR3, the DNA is TGTGCCAGCAGTTTATCTGCCGGCGGTCAGCCCCAGCATTTT.